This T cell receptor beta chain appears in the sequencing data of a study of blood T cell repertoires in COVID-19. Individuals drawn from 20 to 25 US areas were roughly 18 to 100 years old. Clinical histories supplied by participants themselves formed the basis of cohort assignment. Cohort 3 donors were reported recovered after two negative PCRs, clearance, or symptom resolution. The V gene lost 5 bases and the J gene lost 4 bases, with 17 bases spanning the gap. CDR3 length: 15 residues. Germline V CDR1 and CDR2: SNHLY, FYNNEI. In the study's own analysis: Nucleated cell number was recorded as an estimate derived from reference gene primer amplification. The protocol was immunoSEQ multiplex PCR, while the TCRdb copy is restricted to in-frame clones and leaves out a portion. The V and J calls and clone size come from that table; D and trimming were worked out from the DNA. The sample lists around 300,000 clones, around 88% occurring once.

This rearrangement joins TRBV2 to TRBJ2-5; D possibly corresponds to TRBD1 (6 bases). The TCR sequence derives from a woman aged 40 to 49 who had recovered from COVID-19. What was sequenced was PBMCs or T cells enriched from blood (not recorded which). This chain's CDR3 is CASSRTGLGRETQYF. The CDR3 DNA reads TGTGCCAGCAGTCGTACAGGGTTGGGGCGAGAGACCCAGTACTTC.